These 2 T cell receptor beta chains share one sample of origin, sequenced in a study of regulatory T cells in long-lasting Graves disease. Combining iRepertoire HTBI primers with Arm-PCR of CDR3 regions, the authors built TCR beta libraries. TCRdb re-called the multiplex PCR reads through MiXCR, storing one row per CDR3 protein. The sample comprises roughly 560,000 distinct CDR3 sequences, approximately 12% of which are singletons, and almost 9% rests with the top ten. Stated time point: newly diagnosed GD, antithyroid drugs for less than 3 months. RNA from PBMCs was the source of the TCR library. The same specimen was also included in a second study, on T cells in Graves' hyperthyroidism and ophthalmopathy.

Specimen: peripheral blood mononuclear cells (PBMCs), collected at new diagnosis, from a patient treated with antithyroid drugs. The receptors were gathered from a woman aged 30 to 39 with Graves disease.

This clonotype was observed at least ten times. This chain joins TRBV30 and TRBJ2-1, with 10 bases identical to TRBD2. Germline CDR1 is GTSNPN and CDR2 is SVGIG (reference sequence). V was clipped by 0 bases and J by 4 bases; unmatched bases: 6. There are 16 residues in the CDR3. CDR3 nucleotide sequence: TGTGCCTGGAGTGTACTCATAGCGGGAGGTTACAATGAGCAGTTCTTC. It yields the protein CAWSVLIAGGYNEQFF.

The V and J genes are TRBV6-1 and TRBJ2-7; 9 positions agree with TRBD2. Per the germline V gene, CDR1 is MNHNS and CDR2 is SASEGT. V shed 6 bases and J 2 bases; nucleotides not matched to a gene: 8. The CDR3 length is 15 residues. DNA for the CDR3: TGTGCCAGCAGCTCCGGGATAGCGGGGGCCTACGAGCAGTACTTC. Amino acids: CASSSGIAGAYEQYF.